The T cell receptor (beta chain) under discussion was sequenced for a study of blood T cells in healthy people across ages. Details on this clonotype: Its antigen is unknown.

Study results and limitations: Across samples, TCR beta diversity tracked strongly with naive T cell percentage. Naive CD4+ cell counts and diversity both ran higher in long-lived than in aged donors.

The CDR3 extends over 15 amino acids. V was clipped by 6 bases and J by 4 bases; unmatched bases: 5. Germline CDR1 reads MNHEY; CDR2 reads SVGEGT. It was with a sample-barcoded 5' primer and a J-beta primer mix that a second PCR of roughly 6 to 12 cycles was run. One entry per CDR3 protein, called by TCRdb with MiXCR from the 5' RACE reads. The data hold 2 million or so distinct CDR3 sequences, with around 50% observed a single time. The source material was blood. The clonotype comes from a woman aged 40 to 50 in good health. The J gene is TRBJ2-3, the V gene TRBV6-2 or TRBV6-3, with 12 bases fitting TRBD2. The DNA for the CDR3 is TGTGCCAGCAGACGACTAGCGGGGGAGGCAGATACGCAGTATTTT. It specifies CASRRLAGEADTQYF.